The 26 T cell receptor beta chains presented below share a single source sample, sequenced in a study of blood T cell repertoires in COVID-19. Clones were sequenced by immunoSEQ multiplex PCR, and TCRdb holds only the in-frame ones, with some missing. Among just over 250,000 clones listed, over 80% were seen once. The sequenced material came from peripheral blood. All receptors come from a woman in her seventies with COVID-19, enrolled during active disease.

The chain links TRBV10-1 to TRBJ1-3; no definite D call. The CDR3 loop spans 14 amino acids. Between the trimmed V and J ends, which lost 5 bases and 0 bases, there was a span of 8 bases. Germline CDR1 reads WNHNN; CDR2 reads SYGVQD (reference sequence). The CDR3 reads CASSRRSSGNTIYF. In DNA, the CDR3 is TGCGCCAGCAGTCGACGGAGCTCTGGAAACACCATATATTTT.

The chain recombines TRBV19 with TRBJ1-4, with 8 bases lining up with TRBD1. CDR1 is LNHDA, CDR2 SQIVND, per germline (reference sequence). V shed 2 bases and J 8 bases; nucleotides not matched to a gene: 16. This CDR3 has 18 amino acids. This CDR3 reads CASSIFGTGSSLREKLFF. Written as DNA, the CDR3 is TGTGCCAGTAGTATATTTGGGACAGGTTCATCGCTTCGGGAAAAACTGTTTTTT.

The DNA of the CDR3 is TGTGCCAGCAGTGGTGCGTCTGTGGCGGGAGGGGGGGATACGCAGTATTTT. Amino acids: CASSGASVAGGGDTQYF. This chain links TRBV6-1 with TRBJ2-3; TRBD2 agrees at 9 bases. Germline V gives CDR1 MNHNS, CDR2 SASEGT. This CDR3 has 17 amino acids. J was trimmed by 6 bases and V by 4 bases; bases with no gene match: 14.

V and J are TRBV3-1 (or the pseudogene TRBV3-2) and TRBJ2-1; perhaps TRBD1 as D (6 bases). Germline-derived CDR1 and CDR2 are LGHDT and YNNKEL (reference sequence). V lost 4 bases and J 7 bases, leaving 17 bases between the germline ends. CDR3 length: 15 residues. The CDR3 reads CASSRGPGTMNEQFF. Here the CDR3 DNA reads TGTGCCAGCAGCCGAGGGCCCGGGACAATGAATGAGCAGTTCTTC.

V gene TRBV29-1 combines with J gene TRBJ2-1; possibly TRBD1 for D (5 bases). Trimming left V 3 bases short and J 5 bases short, with 11 bases between. This CDR3 is 13 amino acids long. Germline V gene sequence: CDR1 SQVTM, CDR2 ANQGSEA. In DNA, the CDR3 is TGCAGCGTTGACAGGGAATCCCACAATGAGCAGTTCTTC. Protein sequence: CSVDRESHNEQFF.

The V gene is TRBV10-2, the J gene TRBJ1-5, with unresolved D. The CDR3 sequence is 16 residues long. Trimming cost V 4 bases and J 1 base, with 14 bases left between them. Germline lookup yields CDR1 WSHSY and CDR2 SAAADI. CDR3 bases: TGCGCCAGCAGTGTAAGAGGGTTCTTGAGCAATCAGCCCCAGCATTTT. Protein product: CASSVRGFLSNQPQHF.

The chain links TRBV3-1 (or the pseudogene TRBV3-2) to TRBJ2-3, with TRBD1 as a possible D gene (6 bases). This CDR3 spans 17 amino acids. V lost 0 bases to trimming and J lost 0 bases, with 13 bases between them. The V gene's germline CDR1 is LGHDT and CDR2 YNNKEL (reference sequence). The CDR3 protein is CASSQEGQGLSTDTQYF. The CDR3, as DNA: TGTGCCAGCAGCCAAGAAGGGCAGGGGCTTAGCACAGATACGCAGTATTTT.

The CDR3 loop is CAISESTRWSFLYF. The CDR3 DNA follows: TGTGCCATCAGTGAGTCAACAAGGTGGAGTTTTTTGTACTTC. V usage is TRBV10-3 and J usage is TRBJ2-4; D ambiguous. CDR1 ENHRY and CDR2 SYGVKD come from the germline V gene. The germline V and J ends were trimmed by 0 bases and 15 bases, with 18 bases remaining between them. This CDR3 has 14 amino acids.

In this sample, this clone turned up once. The gene calls are TRBV28 and TRBJ2-4; 9 bases line up with TRBD1. Germline V lookup: CDR1 MDHEN, CDR2 SYDVKM. V gave up 5 bases and J gave up 3 bases; unmatched junction bases: 11. This CDR3 comprises 17 residues. The CDR3 protein is CASSAGTGLANKNIQYF. The CDR3 bases are TGTGCCAGCAGTGCCGGGACAGGGCTTGCGAACAAAAACATTCAGTACTTC.

The V gene is TRBV7-8, the J gene TRBJ2-7, with 7 bases that match TRBD1. Germline values: CDR1 SGHVS, CDR2 FQNEAQ. Germline trimming cut 1 base from V and 1 base from J; bases unmatched to any gene: 1. This CDR3 is built from 14 residues. DNA of the CDR3: TGTGCCAGCAGCTTAGAGGGACAGTCCTACGAGCAGTACTTC. Amino acids: CASSLEGQSYEQYF.

This chain uses TRBV6-1 with TRBJ1-5; D remains ambiguous. Germline V gene sequence: CDR1 MNHNS, CDR2 SASEGT. The CDR3 is 16 amino acids. V lost 4 bases, J lost 2 bases, and 15 bases lay in between. The CDR3 sequence: CASSADEGAGNQPQHF. The CDR3 DNA follows: TGTGCCAGCAGTGCCGATGAGGGCGCGGGCAATCAGCCCCAGCATTTT.

As to this clone: Other DNA variants within this sample encode the same CDR3. The chain combines TRBV5-1 with TRBJ2-2, with 14 bases identical to TRBD2. The CDR3 extends over 15 amino acids. V shed 4 bases and J 4 bases; nucleotides not matched to a gene: 0. Germline assignment: CDR1 SGHRS and CDR2 YFSETQ. The CDR3 coding sequence is TGCGCCAGCAGCGGACTAGCGGGAGGCACCGGGGAGCTGTTTTTT. Translation gives CASSGLAGGTGELFF.

The J gene is TRBJ2-5, the V gene TRBV7-3; 7 bases line up with TRBD1. Germline trimming cut 4 bases from V and 0 bases from J; bases unmatched to any gene: 11. CDR3 length: 17 amino acids. Per germline, CDR1 SGHTA and CDR2 FQGTGA. This CDR3 is CASSSSPRTGYQETQYF. The CDR3 coding sequence is TGTGCCAGCAGCTCAAGCCCTCGGACAGGCTACCAAGAGACCCAGTACTTC.

This chain joins TRBV28 and TRBJ2-2, with 12 bases lining up with TRBD2. CDR1 MDHEN and CDR2 SYDVKM come from the germline V gene. This CDR3 spans 20 amino acids. Trimming took 8 bases from V and 2 from J; bases not matched to a gene: 18. CDR3: CASAISRTSGILANTGELFF. CDR3 nucleotide sequence: TGTGCCAGCGCAATTTCTAGGACTAGCGGGATACTGGCCAACACCGGGGAGCTGTTTTTT.

The genes are TRBV30 and TRBJ1-1; D possibly corresponds to TRBD1 (5 bases). Trimming shortened V by 5 bases and J by 2 bases, and 15 bases separated the two germline ends. CDR3 length: 14 amino acids. The germline V gene encodes CDR1 GTSNPN and CDR2 SVGIG (reference sequence). This chain's CDR3 is CAWRTSFINTEAFF. CDR3 DNA sequence: TGTGCCTGGCGGACAAGTTTTATTAACACTGAAGCTTTCTTT. Supplemented by reference TRBV30 and TRBJ1-1, the full variable domain reads SQTIHQWPATLVQPVGSPLSLECTVEGTSNPNLYWYRQAAGRGLQLLFYSVGIGQISSEVPQNLSASRPQDRQFILSSKKLLLSDSGFYLCAWRTSFINTEAFFGQGTRLTVV.

This chain links TRBV19 with TRBJ2-3; 9 bases are shared with TRBD1. Trimming took 6 bases from V and 5 from J; bases not matched to a gene: 6. Per germline, CDR1 LNHDA and CDR2 SQIVND (reference sequence). The CDR3 is 14 residues long. CDR3 coding DNA: TGTGCCAGTAGCCGGACAGGGGAAATAGATACGCAGTATTTT. It yields the protein CASSRTGEIDTQYF.

As concerns this clone: The sample contains more than one DNA sequence encoding this CDR3. The chain recombines TRBV10-3 with TRBJ1-1; 9 bases line up with TRBD1. Looked up from germline, CDR1 is ENHRY and CDR2 is SYGVKD. Germline trimming cut 6 bases from V and 3 bases from J; bases unmatched to any gene: 2. The CDR3 runs to 13 residues. The CDR3 sequence is CAISRQGDTEAFF. DNA for the CDR3: TGTGCCATCAGCAGACAGGGGGACACTGAAGCTTTCTTT.

V usage is TRBV27 and J usage is TRBJ1-2; TRBD1 matches at 8 bases. This CDR3 is 16 amino acids long. V was clipped by 5 bases and J by 4 bases; unmatched bases: 12. Germline CDR1 reads MNHEY; CDR2 reads SMNVEV (reference sequence). The CDR3 nucleotides are TGTGCCAGCAGTCCCGACCAGGGGGCGCTTAGCTATGGCTACACCTTC. Protein: CASSPDQGALSYGYTF.

The rearrangement uses TRBV6-1 and TRBJ2-5; tentative D call: TRBD2 (5 bases). This CDR3 is 13 amino acids long. CDR1 MNHNS and CDR2 SASEGT come from the germline V gene. With 0 bases removed from V and 4 bases from J, the gap between germline ends came to 6 bases. CDR3 DNA sequence: TGTGCCAGCAGTGAAGCAGGGAGAGAGACCCAGTACTTC. Translating gives CASSEAGRETQYF.

This sequence joins TRBV11-2 and TRBJ1-2, with 7 bases that match TRBD1. V gave up 5 bases and J gave up 5 bases; unmatched junction bases: 5. This CDR3 region has 13 residues. Germline V lookup: CDR1 SGHAT, CDR2 FQNNGV. DNA for the CDR3: TGTGCCAGCAGCCCGGGGACAGAATATGGCTACACCTTC. Translation gives CASSPGTEYGYTF.

This clone appeared a few times. V and J are TRBV9 and TRBJ2-2, with D tentatively TRBD1 (7 bases). The CDR3 loop spans 17 amino acids. The germline V gene encodes CDR1 SGDLS and CDR2 YYNGEE. Trimming took 0 bases from V and 3 from J, leaving 15 bases between them. The CDR3 DNA reads as TGTGCCAGCAGCGTAGCAATCAGGGGGGTGGACACCGGGGAGCTGTTTTTT. Residues: CASSVAIRGVDTGELFF.

This clone is a singleton in its sample. The chain joins TRBV10-3 to TRBJ1-1; the D gene is possibly TRBD1 (6 bases). This CDR3 is built from 13 residues. Between the trimmed V and J ends, which lost 7 bases and 0 bases, there was a span of 9 bases. Germline V lookup: CDR1 ENHRY, CDR2 SYGVKD. The CDR3 here is CAIKWDMNTEAFF. CDR3 bases: TGTGCCATCAAGTGGGACATGAACACTGAAGCTTTCTTT.

The chain couples TRBV11-3 to TRBJ2-1; 15 bases map to TRBD2. V shed 5 bases and J 6 bases; nucleotides not matched to a gene: 8. Germline values: CDR1 SGHNT, CDR2 YENEEA. This CDR3 is 17 amino acids long. CDR3 loop: CASSPGGTSGRLNEQFF. DNA for the CDR3: TGTGCCAGCAGCCCAGGAGGGACTAGCGGGAGGCTCAATGAGCAGTTCTTC.

This sequence joins TRBV30 and TRBJ2-7, with 7 bases matching TRBD2. J was trimmed by 4 bases and V by 0 bases; bases with no gene match: 6. Germline CDR1 GTSNPN, CDR2 SVGIG (reference sequence). The CDR3 sequence is 14 residues long. CDR3: CAWSVLEGGYEQYF. CDR3 sequence (DNA): TGTGCCTGGAGTGTGTTGGAGGGAGGGTACGAGCAGTACTTC.

In this sample, this clone turned up once. J is TRBJ1-5 and V is TRBV18, with D possibly matching TRBD1 (5 bases). This CDR3 comprises 14 residues. Trimming took 3 bases from V and 5 from J, leaving 11 bases between them. Per germline, CDR1 KGHSH and CDR2 LQKENI. The CDR3 is CASSPPGGDQPQHF. CDR3 sequence (DNA): TGTGCCAGCTCACCTCCCGGAGGGGATCAGCCCCAGCATTTT.

This sequence joins TRBV5-1 and TRBJ2-1; the match to TRBD1 covers 8 bases. Germline V CDR1 and CDR2: SGHRS, YFSETQ. The CDR3 is 15 residues long. The junction had 4 bases not matched to a gene; V was cut back by 4 bases and J by 1 base. CDR3 DNA: TGCGCCAGCAGCCAGGACAGGGCATCCTACAATGAGCAGTTCTTC. It encodes CASSQDRASYNEQFF.